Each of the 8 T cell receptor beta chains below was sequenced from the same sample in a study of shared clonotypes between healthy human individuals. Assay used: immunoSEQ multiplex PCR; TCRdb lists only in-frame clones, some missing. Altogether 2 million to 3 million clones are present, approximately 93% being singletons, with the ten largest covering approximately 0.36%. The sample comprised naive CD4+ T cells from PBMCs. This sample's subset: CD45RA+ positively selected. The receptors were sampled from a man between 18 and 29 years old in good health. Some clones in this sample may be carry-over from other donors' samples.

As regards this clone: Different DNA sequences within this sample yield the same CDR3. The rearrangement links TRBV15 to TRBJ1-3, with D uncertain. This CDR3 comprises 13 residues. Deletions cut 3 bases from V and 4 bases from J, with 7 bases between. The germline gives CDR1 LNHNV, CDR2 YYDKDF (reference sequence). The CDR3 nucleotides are TGTGCCACCAGCAGGGGCCGAGGAAACACCATATATTTT. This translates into CATSRGRGNTIYF.

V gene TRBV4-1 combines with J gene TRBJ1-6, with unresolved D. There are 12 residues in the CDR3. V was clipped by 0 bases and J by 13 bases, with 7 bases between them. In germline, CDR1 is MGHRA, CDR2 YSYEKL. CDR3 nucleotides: TGCGCCAGCAGCCAAGATCGGTGGCCCCTCCACTTT. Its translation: CASSQDRWPLHF.

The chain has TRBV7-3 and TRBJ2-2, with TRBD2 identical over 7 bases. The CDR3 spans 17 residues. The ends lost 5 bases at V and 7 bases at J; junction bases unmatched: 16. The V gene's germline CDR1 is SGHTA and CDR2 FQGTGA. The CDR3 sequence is CASSLFSSGLVGGELFF. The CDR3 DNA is TGTGCCAGCAGCCTTTTTTCTAGCGGACTTGTGGGCGGGGAGCTGTTTTTT.

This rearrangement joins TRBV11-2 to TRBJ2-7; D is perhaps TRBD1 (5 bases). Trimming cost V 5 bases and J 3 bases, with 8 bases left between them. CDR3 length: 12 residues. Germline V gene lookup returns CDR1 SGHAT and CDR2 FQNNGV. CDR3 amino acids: CASSPGHYEQYF. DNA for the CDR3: TGTGCCAGCAGCCCAGGACACTACGAGCAGTACTTC.

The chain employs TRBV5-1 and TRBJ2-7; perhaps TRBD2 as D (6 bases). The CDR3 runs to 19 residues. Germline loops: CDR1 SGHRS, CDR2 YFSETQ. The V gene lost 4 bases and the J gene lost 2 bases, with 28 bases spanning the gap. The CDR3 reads CASSVTGTGLRGRAYEQYF. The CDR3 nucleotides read TGCGCCAGCAGCGTAACGGGGACTGGACTTAGAGGCCGTGCCTACGAGCAGTACTTC.

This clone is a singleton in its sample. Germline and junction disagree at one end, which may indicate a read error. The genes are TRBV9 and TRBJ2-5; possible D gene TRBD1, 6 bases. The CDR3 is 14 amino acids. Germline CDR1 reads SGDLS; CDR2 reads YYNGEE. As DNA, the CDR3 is TGTGCCAGCAGCGTACAGGGGAACCAGGAGACCCAGTACTTC. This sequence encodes CASSVQGNQETQYF.

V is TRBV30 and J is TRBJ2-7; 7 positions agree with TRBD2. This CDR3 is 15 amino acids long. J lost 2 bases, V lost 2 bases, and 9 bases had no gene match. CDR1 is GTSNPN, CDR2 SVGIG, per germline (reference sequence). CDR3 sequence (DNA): TGTGCCTGGAGTCCCCTCGCGGGAGTGGCCTACGAGCAGTACTTC. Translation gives CAWSPLAGVAYEQYF.

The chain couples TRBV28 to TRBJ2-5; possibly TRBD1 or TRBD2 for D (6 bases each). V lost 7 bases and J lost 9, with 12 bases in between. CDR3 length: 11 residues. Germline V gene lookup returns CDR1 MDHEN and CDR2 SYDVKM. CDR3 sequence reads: CASTLGGSQYF. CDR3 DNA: TGTGCCAGCACCCTAGGGGGGTCCCAGTACTTC. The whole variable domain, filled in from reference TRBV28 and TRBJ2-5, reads DVKVTQSSRYLVKRTGEKVFLECVQDMDHENMFWYRQDPGLGLRLIYFSYDVKMKEKGDIPEGYSVSREKKERFSLILESASTNQTSMYLCASTLGGSQYFGPGTRLLVL.